The 16 T cell receptor beta chains given below trace back to one sample, sequenced in a study of metastatic and nonmetastatic thyroid tumors (dated by TCRdb to 2020 to 2022). The library was built by means of PCR. These reads were obtained on an Illumina HiSeq 4000. TCRdb applied fastp at Q25 and MiXCR to the public reads, then kept only in-frame beta chains. The sample includes about 20,000 clones, with approximately 31% observed a single time. In total, the top ten clones hold roughly 14% of the sample. Before undergoing thyroid surgery, none of the patients had been given any kind of treatment. Sequenced material: blood. The receptors were gathered from a female donor with papillary thyroid cancer or a benign thyroid nodule (not recorded which). Some clones in this sample may be carry-over from other donors' samples.

By share of the sample, this clone is medium-sized (0.01 to 0.1%). The chain recombines TRBV28 with TRBJ1-6; D gene ambiguous. CDR1 and CDR2 from the germline V gene are MDHEN and SYDVKM. The germline V and J ends were trimmed by 2 bases and 6 bases, with 5 bases remaining between them. CDR3 length: 13 amino acids. DNA of the CDR3: TGTGCCAGCAGTTTACCGGGTAATTCACCCCTCCACTTT. Residues: CASSLPGNSPLHF.

This clone was counted many times. The V gene is TRBV4-3, the J gene TRBJ1-5, with D possibly TRBD1 on 6 matching bases. The CDR3 covers 17 residues. V was cut by 0 bases and J by 2 bases, with 14 bases left in between. CDR1 LGHNA and CDR2 YSLEER come from the germline V gene. CDR3 loop: CASSQDSHRVGNQPQHF. The CDR3 region has the DNA TGCGCCAGCAGCCAAGATTCCCACAGGGTTGGCAATCAGCCCCAGCATTTT.

The V call is TRBV28, the J call TRBJ1-1; D may be TRBD1 (5 bases). The CDR3 spans 15 residues. From germline, CDR1 is MDHEN and CDR2 SYDVKM. V lost 5 bases to trimming and J lost 6 bases, with 19 bases between them. CDR3 region: CASSPWGGGVAEAFF. CDR3 bases: TGTGCCAGCAGTCCCTGGGGGGGAGGGGTCGCTGAAGCTTTCTTT.

The J gene is TRBJ2-7, the V gene TRBV6-1; 9 bases fit TRBD1. Germline CDR1 reads MNHNS; CDR2 reads SASEGT. V lost 2 bases, J lost 8 bases, and 7 bases stayed unmatched. The CDR3 length is 14 residues. The CDR3 DNA follows: TGTGCCAGCAGTGAACTGACAGGGGGTAGTAAGCAGTACTTC. Translated: CASSELTGGSKQYF.

This clone ranks as medium-sized. The chain couples TRBV19 to TRBJ1-2, with D hard to call. The CDR3 is 15 amino acids. The V gene lost 4 bases and the J gene lost 2 bases, with 14 bases spanning the gap. Germline V gives CDR1 LNHDA, CDR2 SQIVND (reference sequence). CDR3 DNA sequence: TGTGCCAGTAGTACCCCTCCGGGAGGGAACTATGGCTACACCTTC. Translated, it gives CASSTPPGGNYGYTF.

The sample holds many counts of this clone. This chain joins TRBV5-1 and TRBJ2-3; unclear D gene. The germline gives CDR1 SGHRS, CDR2 YFSETQ. The CDR3 extends over 14 amino acids. With 1 base removed from V and 4 bases from J, the gap between germline ends came to 10 bases. The DNA for the CDR3 is TGCGCCAGCAGCTTGTCAGGAGCCGCAGATACGCAGTATTTT. It is translated as CASSLSGAADTQYF. Drawing the rest from reference TRBV5-1 and TRBJ2-3, the complete variable domain is KAGVTQTPRYLIKTRGQQVTLSCSPISGHRSVSWYQQTPGQGLQFLFEYFSETQRNKGNFPGRFSGRQFSNSRSEMNVSTLELGDSALYLCASSLSGAADTQYFGPGTRLTVL.

This chain links TRBV19 with TRBJ1-2; TRBD1 might be the D (6 bases). There are 13 residues in the CDR3. The V gene lost 6 bases and the J gene lost 2 bases, with 10 bases spanning the gap. Germline V gene lookup returns CDR1 LNHDA and CDR2 SQIVND (reference sequence). This CDR3 reads CASSLDRNYGYTF. CDR3 DNA sequence: TGTGCCAGTAGCCTAGACAGGAACTATGGCTACACCTTC.

This clone was recorded a few times. The rearrangement links TRBV12-3 or TRBV12-4 to TRBJ2-1, with D maybe TRBD1 (6 bases). Trimming shortened V by 5 bases and J by 8 bases, and 19 bases separated the two germline ends. This CDR3 contains 15 residues. The CDR3 loop is CASSISVGAGYEQFF. For the CDR3, the DNA is TGTGCCAGCAGTATTAGCGTGGGGGCCGGCTATGAGCAGTTCTTC.

The chain recombines TRBV12-3 or TRBV12-4 with TRBJ2-5; 8 bases fit TRBD1. The CDR3 runs 15 residues. V was clipped by 2 bases and J by 3 bases; unmatched bases: 5. CDR3: CASSLLQGQEETQYF. Written as DNA, the CDR3 is TGTGCCAGCAGTTTACTTCAGGGACAGGAAGAGACCCAGTACTTC.

The J gene is TRBJ2-7, the V gene TRBV13; a possible D gene is TRBD2 (7 bases). This CDR3 has 15 amino acids. Trimming took off 0 bases at V and 3 bases at J, with 12 bases between the two ends. Germline V gene lookup returns CDR1 PRHDT and CDR2 FYEKMQ (reference sequence). CDR3 region: CASSLGGGGGYEQYF. CDR3 bases: TGTGCCAGCAGCTTAGGAGGCGGGGGCGGCTACGAGCAGTACTTC.

This clone is classed as medium-sized. CDR3 sequence (DNA): TGTGCCAGCAGAGAAACCGGGACCCCACTTTACGAGCAGTACTTC. It is translated as CASRETGTPLYEQYF. The chain combines TRBV27 with TRBJ2-7; D might be TRBD1 or TRBD2, each matching 5 bases. Germline V gene sequence: CDR1 MNHEY, CDR2 SMNVEV (reference sequence). V lost 6 bases to trimming and J lost 4 bases, with 19 bases between them. This CDR3 region has 15 residues.

The chain uses TRBV12-3 or TRBV12-4 and TRBJ2-7; TRBD1 matches 11 bases. This CDR3 comprises 14 residues. V shed 8 bases, J shed 6 bases, and the junction held 9 bases outside the gene matches. DNA for the CDR3: TGTGCCAGCGCCCGGACAGGGGGCCTAAGCGAGCAGTACTTC. Protein product: CASARTGGLSEQYF.

This clone was seen many times. The rearrangement uses TRBV7-3 and TRBJ2-1; D gene ambiguous. The germline V gene has CDR1 SGHTA and CDR2 FQGTGA. Trimming cost V 2 bases and J 0 bases, with 8 bases left between them. The CDR3 covers 15 residues. The CDR3 sequence: CASSLAESSYNEQFF. The CDR3 nucleotides read TGTGCCAGCAGCTTAGCGGAGAGCTCCTACAATGAGCAGTTCTTC.

This clone was seen a few times. V gene TRBV6-1 combines with J gene TRBJ2-2; TRBD1 agrees at 8 bases. Germline CDR1 and CDR2: MNHNS and SASEGT. This CDR3 is built from 15 residues. V shed 8 bases, J shed 0 bases, and the junction held 5 bases outside the gene matches. The CDR3 DNA sequence: TGTGCCAGCGGCCGACAGGGGACGAACACCGGGGAGCTGTTTTTT. It is translated as CASGRQGTNTGELFF.

The chain combines TRBV4-2 with TRBJ2-1; 14 bases match TRBD2. J was trimmed by 5 bases and V by 3 bases; bases with no gene match: 3. The CDR3 contains 16 residues. Germline CDR1 is LGHNA and CDR2 is YNFKEQ. Here the CDR3 DNA reads TGTGCCAGCAGCCACGGACTAGCGGGAGGTAACAATGAGCAGTTCTTC. Amino acid sequence: CASSHGLAGGNNEQFF.

The gene calls are TRBV3-1 and TRBJ2-7; D might be TRBD1 (6 bases). The V gene's germline CDR1 is LGHDT and CDR2 YNNKEL (reference sequence). The V end was cut by 2 bases, the J end by 4 bases, with 21 bases between. The CDR3 covers 17 residues. The CDR3 region has the DNA TGTGCCAGCAGCCAAAGGCGGACTCACGGGGACACTTACGAGCAGTACTTC. This codes for CASSQRRTHGDTYEQYF.